This T cell receptor (beta chain) was profiled in a study of blood T cell repertoires in COVID-19. Across the study: COVID-19 samples, acute and convalescent, were from the United States, Italy and Spain. Sample material is recorded as cDNA or gDNA derived from T cells, B-cell-depleted T cells, or PBMCs.

Per the authors' pipeline: Amplification from reference gene primers served as the basis for estimated nucleated cell counts. Method: immunoSEQ multiplex PCR; TCRdb's copy keeps in-frame clones and lacks some. The V and J calls and clone size are taken from that table; D and trimming were inferred from the DNA. The table lists 140,000 or so clones, around 80% of them singletons. V lost 1 base, J lost 0 bases, and 2 bases stayed unmatched. Germline V gene sequence: CDR1 SGHTA, CDR2 FQGNSA. This CDR3 is built from 15 residues. This receptor was obtained from a woman in her forties or fifties with acute or convalescent COVID-19. The sequencing sample was made of peripheral blood. The chain joins TRBV7-2 to TRBJ1-2, with TRBD1 matching 7 bases. This CDR3 is CASSLGDRANYGYTF. Written as DNA, the CDR3 is TGTGCCAGCAGCTTAGGAGACAGGGCTAACTATGGCTACACCTTC.